This is a list of T cell receptor beta chains from one sample in a study of blood T cell repertoires in COVID-19. Clones were read by immunoSEQ multiplex PCR, and TCRdb kept only the in-frame ones, dropping some. This sample has tens of thousands of clones; 70% to 90% occur once, and the top ten carry roughly 18%. Material: peripheral blood. Source of these receptors: an elderly woman with acute or convalescent COVID-19. Each CDR3 is given with its conserved first and last residue. D genes are given only for firm matches. Where a row states a size, it is once, few, many or the class of an expanded clone; other rows omit it.

>TRBV5-8|TRBD1|-|TRBJ1-2
CASSPTDHRGGYTF
TGTGCCAGCAGCCCAACAGACCACAGGGGCGGCTACACCTTC
>TRBV6-5|-|-|TRBJ1-1
CASSYERNTEAFF
TGTGCCAGCAGTTACGAGAGAAACACTGAAGCTTTCTTT
>TRBV21-1|-|-|TRBJ2-5
CASSKRDRGIVETQYF
TGTGCCAGCAGCAAGCGGGACAGGGGCATTGTAGAGACCCAGTACTTC
>TRBV6-4|-|-|TRBJ2-3
CASSDEGDTQYF
TGTGCCAGCAGTGACGAGGGAGATACGCAGTATTTT
>TRBV6-5|-|-|TRBJ1-4
CARKQGSITNEKLFF
TGTGCCAGAAAACAGGGTTCTATAACTAATGAAAAACTGTTTTTT
>TRBV30|-|-|TRBJ2-1
CAWKSRPGVGSYNEQFF
TGTGCCTGGAAGTCGCGCCCAGGGGTAGGCTCCTACAATGAGCAGTTCTTC
>TRBV5-6|-|-|TRBJ2-5
CASSSWTEETQYF
TGTGCCAGCAGCTCGTGGACAGAAGAGACCCAGTACTTC
>TRBV5-5|-|-|TRBJ2-7
CASSLAAREQYF
TGTGCCAGCAGCTTGGCCGCGAGGGAGCAGTACTTC
>TRBV6-6|TRBD2|once|TRBJ2-3
CASSPSSLAGETDTQYF
TGTGCCAGCAGTCCTTCTTCACTAGCGGGAGAGACAGATACGCAGTATTTT
>TRBV12-3/TRBV12-4|-|-|TRBJ2-3
CASREVDTQYF
TGTGCCAGCCGTGAGGTAGATACGCAGTATTTT
>TRBV6-5|TRBD1|-|TRBJ2-7
CASSPQGMDSYEQYF
TGTGCCAGCAGCCCACAGGGGATGGACTCCTACGAGCAGTACTTC
>TRBV19|-|-|TRBJ2-1
CASRDGLARHNEQFF
TGTGCCAGTAGAGATGGGCTAGCGCGTCACAATGAGCAGTTCTTC
>TRBV5-1|-|-|TRBJ2-3
CASSSMAPDTQYF
TGCGCCAGCAGCTCGATGGCCCCAGATACGCAGTATTTT
>TRBV3-1/TRBV3-2|-|-|TRBJ2-1
CASSHIGTTPNEQFF
TGTGCCAGCAGCCATATCGGGACAACCCCCAATGAGCAGTTCTTC
>TRBV3-1/TRBV3-2|-|-|TRBJ2-7
CASSREPAEAYEQYF
TGTGCCAGCAGCCGAGAGCCAGCGGAGGCCTACGAGCAGTACTTC
>TRBV12-3/TRBV12-4|TRBD2|-|TRBJ2-7
CASSPTSGPQYF
TGTGCCAGCAGTCCGACTAGCGGGCCGCAGTACTTC
>TRBV2|TRBD2|-|TRBJ2-3
CASSESSGSTDTQYF
TGTGCCAGCAGTGAGTCTAGCGGGAGCACAGATACGCAGTATTTT
>TRBV11-2|-|-|TRBJ2-7
CASSLDPLIYGEQYF
TGTGCCAGCAGCTTAGATCCCTTAATATACGGGGAGCAGTACTTC
>TRBV7-3|-|-|TRBJ1-5
CASSPQGNSNQPQHF
TGTGCCAGCAGCCCACAGGGAAATAGCAATCAGCCCCAGCATTTT
>TRBV18|-|-|TRBJ2-7
CASSPQGGNGDYEQYF
TGTGCCAGCTCACCACAAGGGGGTAACGGGGACTACGAGCAGTACTTC
>TRBV3-1/TRBV3-2|TRBD1|-|TRBJ1-6
CASSQDRGRRNSPLHF
TGTGCCAGCAGCCAAGACAGGGGGCGACGGAATTCACCCCTCCACTTT
>TRBV18|-|once|TRBJ1-2
CASSPPEFHYGYTF
TGTGCCAGCTCACCACCGGAGTTTCACTATGGCTACACCTTC
>TRBV5-1|TRBD2|once|TRBJ2-3
CASSPTVGGGAADTQYF
TGCGCCAGCAGCCCCACCGTGGGCGGGGGGGCCGCAGATACGCAGTATTTT
>TRBV18|-|-|TRBJ1-5
CASSSDRNQPQHF
TGTGCCAGCTCATCCGACAGAAATCAGCCCCAGCATTTT
>TRBV28|TRBD2|-|TRBJ2-1
CASSFFPSGAAGTYNEQFF
TGTGCCAGCAGTTTTTTTCCTAGCGGCGCGGCAGGGACCTACAATGAGCAGTTCTTC
>TRBV5-6|-|-|TRBJ2-1
CASSLDGQTNYNEQFF
TGTGCCAGCAGCTTGGATGGACAGACAAATTACAATGAGCAGTTCTTC
>TRBV27|-|-|TRBJ2-1
CASHKAGQRYNEQFF
TGTGCCAGTCACAAAGCGGGACAAAGGTACAATGAGCAGTTCTTC
>TRBV6-2/TRBV6-3|TRBD2|-|TRBJ2-7
CASSYRPGSGTSGGAAYEQYF
TGTGCCAGCAGTTACCGACCGGGGTCCGGGACTAGCGGGGGGGCGGCCTACGAGCAGTACTTC
>TRBV5-6|TRBD1|-|TRBJ2-5
CASSLDGQGTQETQYF
TGTGCCAGCAGCTTGGATGGACAGGGGACCCAAGAGACCCAGTACTTC
>TRBV5-1|-|-|TRBJ2-1
CASSETGLTSHEQFF
TGCGCCAGCAGCGAAACAGGTTTGACTAGTCATGAGCAGTTCTTC
>TRBV6-1|TRBD2|-|TRBJ2-1
CASSEDSGVYNEQFF
TGTGCCAGCAGTGAAGATAGCGGGGTCTACAATGAGCAGTTCTTC
>TRBV16|TRBD1|-|TRBJ1-1
CASSQLGQGDTEAFF
TGTGCCAGCAGCCAATTAGGACAGGGGGACACTGAAGCTTTCTTT
>TRBV5-1|-|-|TRBJ1-1
CASSFLSSGGTEAFF
TGCGCCAGCAGCTTCCTTTCCAGCGGGGGGACTGAAGCTTTCTTT
>TRBV27|-|-|TRBJ1-2
CASSLIPGRLDYGYTF
TGTGCCAGCAGTTTAATCCCCGGCAGGCTCGACTATGGCTACACCTTC
>TRBV11-2|TRBD2|-|TRBJ2-7
CASSSLTSREQYF
TGTGCCAGCAGCTCTTTGACTAGCCGAGAGCAGTACTTC
>TRBV11-2|-|-|TRBJ1-1
CASSFSENTEAFF
TGTGCCAGCAGCTTCTCAGAGAACACTGAAGCTTTCTTT
>TRBV3-1/TRBV3-2|TRBD2|-|TRBJ2-2
CASSQPGLDTGELFF
TGTGCCAGCAGCCAACCGGGACTAGACACCGGGGAGCTGTTTTTT
>TRBV28|TRBD1|-|TRBJ2-5
CASSRDRVIETQYF
TGTGCCAGCAGCAGGGACAGGGTGATAGAGACCCAGTACTTC
>TRBV18|-|-|TRBJ1-1
CASSPSLGAWGNTEAFF
TGTGCCAGCTCGCCTTCGTTGGGGGCATGGGGGAACACTGAAGCTTTCTTT
>TRBV19|TRBD1|-|TRBJ1-5
CASSTLDRTNQPQHF
TGTGCCAGTAGTACCTTGGACAGGACAAATCAGCCCCAGCATTTT